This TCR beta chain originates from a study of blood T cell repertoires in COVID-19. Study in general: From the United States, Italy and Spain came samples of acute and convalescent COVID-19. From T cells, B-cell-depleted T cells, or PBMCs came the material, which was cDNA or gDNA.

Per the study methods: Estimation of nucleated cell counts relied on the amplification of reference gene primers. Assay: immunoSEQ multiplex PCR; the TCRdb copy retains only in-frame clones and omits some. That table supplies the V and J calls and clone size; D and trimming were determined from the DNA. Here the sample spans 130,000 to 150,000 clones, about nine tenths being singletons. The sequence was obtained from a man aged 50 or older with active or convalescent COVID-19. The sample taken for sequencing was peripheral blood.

CDR3 nucleotides: TGTGCCAGCAGCCTATGGACAGGCCCCTTATCACCCCTCCACTTT. Its translation is CASSLWTGPLSPLHF. The genes are TRBV9 and TRBJ1-6, with TRBD1 matching 7 bases. The ends lost 4 bases at V and 10 bases at J; junction bases unmatched: 11. CDR3 length: 15 amino acids. Germline-derived CDR1 and CDR2 are SGDLS and YYNGEE.